Reported below is one T cell receptor beta chain. CDR1 and CDR2 from the germline V gene are ENHRY and SYGVKD. CDR3 length equals 14 residues. Trimming removed 10 bases from V and 4 bases from J; junction bases left unmatched: 10. Primers: 60 Vbeta forward and 13 Jbeta reverse. Using immunoSEQ multiplex PCR, the repertoire was profiled, and TCRdb retains in-frame clones only, with some absent. The profile covers 85,000 to 100,000 clones, with around 76% appearing a single time and less than 9% taken by the ten largest. This sample was included in a study of cytomegalovirus exposure and HLA in healthy donors.

The specimen sequenced was PBMCs. The V gene is TRBV10-3, the J gene TRBJ2-1, with 7 bases lining up with TRBD1. This receptor was taken from a man aged 40-49 years in good health and CMV-seropositive. The CDR3 sequence is CATSEGGSYNEQFF. The DNA of the CDR3 is TGTGCCACCTCCGAAGGGGGCTCGTACAATGAGCAGTTCTTC.